This TCR beta chain was sequenced during a study of identical twins. This clonotype was detected a few times. Its specificity is unknown. Study-level results: Cord blood beta clonotypes present at high abundance carried fewer insertions; no such pattern appeared in memory repertoires.

TCRdb re-derived calls from the 5' RACE reads in MiXCR, one entry per CDR3 protein. The repertoire includes around 480,000 distinct CDR3 sequences, around an eighth of them detected once, and approximately 0.9% sits in the top ten. The V and J ends lost 5 bases and 4 bases respectively, with 12 bases between them. The CDR3 covers 13 residues. These sequences were also reported in another study, on yellow fever vaccine responses in identical twins.

Input material: CD4+ T cells sorted from blood. The V call is TRBV12-3 or TRBV12-4, the J call TRBJ2-7; perhaps TRBD1 as D (5 bases). The clonotype was recovered from a woman aged 18-29 years in good health. The CDR3 loop is CASSLQADYEQYF. CDR3 sequence (DNA): TGTGCCAGCAGTCTACAGGCCGATTACGAGCAGTACTTC.